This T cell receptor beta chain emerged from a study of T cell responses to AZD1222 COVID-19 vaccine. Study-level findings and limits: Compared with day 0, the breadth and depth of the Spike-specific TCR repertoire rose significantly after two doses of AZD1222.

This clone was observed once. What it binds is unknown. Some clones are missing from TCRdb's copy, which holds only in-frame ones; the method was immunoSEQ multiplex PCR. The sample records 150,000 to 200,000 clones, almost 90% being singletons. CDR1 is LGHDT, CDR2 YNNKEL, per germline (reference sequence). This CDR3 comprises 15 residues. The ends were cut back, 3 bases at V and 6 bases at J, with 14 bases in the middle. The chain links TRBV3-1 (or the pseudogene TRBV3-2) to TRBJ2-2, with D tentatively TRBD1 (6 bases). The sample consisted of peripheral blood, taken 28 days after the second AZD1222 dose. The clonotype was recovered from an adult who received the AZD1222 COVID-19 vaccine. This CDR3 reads CASSQFQGSPGELFF. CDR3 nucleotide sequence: TGTGCCAGCAGCCAGTTCCAGGGGTCCCCCGGGGAGCTGTTTTTT.